This TCR beta chain was sequenced during a study of T cell repertoires in cytomegalovirus infection (dated by TCRdb to about 2019). With regard to the full study: Because public TCR beta signatures pointed to carriage of CMV infection together with the matching HLA type, the HLA type of each donor mattered for the analysis. Overall study outcomes, separate from this receptor: Cumulative frequency of public TCR beta family members discriminated carriers of CMV infection plus the relevant HLA type in this cohort and an independent approximately 350-donor cohort. The ex vivo response was dominated by HLA-C-restricted CMV-specific TCR beta clonotypes, which also provided the single most frequent clonotype in two of eight donors.

The CDR3 holds 15 amino acids from the cysteine to the phenylalanine. The CDR3 DNA has 45 bases and is translated from base 1. CDR1 and CDR2, looked up from the germline V gene (reference sequence), are MNHEY and SMNVEV. Trimming at the junction amounts to 6 bases on V and 5 bases on J, and the germline ends lie 17 bases apart. Concerning this clonotype itself: Its antigen remains unidentified. One base away there is no much larger clone; base qualities are not given.

The sequencer was an Illumina HiSeq 1500. TCRdb cleaned the public reads at Q25 with fastp, built clones with MiXCR and kept in-frame beta chains. Rows with a matching CDR3 protein are joined into one entry that keeps the most common DNA and genes. In this sample the table shows some 700,000 distinct CDR3 sequences, roughly a third of which occur a single time. The ten largest clones represent around 2.8% of the sample. The sequence joins TRBV27 to TRBJ1-5; no D gene can be assigned with confidence. Material: PBMCs. This receptor was obtained from a human donor in good health (CMV status not recorded). Some clones in this sample may be carry-over from other donors' samples. The DNA is as follows: TGTGCCAGCAGATACCTAGGACGGCCTGATCAGCCCCAGCATTTT. Its product reads: CASRYLGRPDQPQHF.